This TCR beta chain was captured in a study of human T cells and chemical hapten exposure (dated by TCRdb to about 2021). In terms of the full investigation: For sensitization, 2% DPC in acetone was applied to a roughly 2 cm by roughly 2 cm area of upper inner arm skin. Patients additionally received weekly therapeutic DPC doses to the scalp throughout the approximately 24-week study period. Patch testing was performed on the upper back with Finn chambers containing 0.01% DPC, and the patch tests were scored after 6 days according to International Contact Dermatitis Research Group standards. The mostly female patient cohort included alopecia areata with under or over 50% scalp involvement, alopecia totalis and alopecia universalis. The libraries were sequenced as a pool, and the TCR yield per sample differed mostly because of small variations in library volumes within the pool. This study followed changes in the peripheral blood TCR repertoire in vivo during primary and secondary sensitization of alopecia patients to the hapten diphenylcyclopropenone (DPC). Patient blood was sampled pre-sensitization (week 0) and at 2, 6 and about 24 weeks after DPC sensitization. Twenty-nine alopecia patients provided blood for TCR sequencing at one to four time points (pre-sensitization, 2, 6 and 24 weeks).

After removal of 0 bases from V and 5 bases from J, the junction retains 15 bases not matched to a gene. Per the germline V gene, KGHDR is the CDR1 and SFDVKD is the CDR2. The CDR3 measures 19 amino acids from cysteine to phenylalanine. The DNA shown is the 57-base CDR3, in frame from base 1. Library preparation employed RACE. The run used a NextSeq 500. During library preparation, unique molecular identifiers were attached to individual cDNA molecules so that TCRs could be counted in a quantitative, reproducible way. Both TCR alpha and TCR beta chains were sequenced from each blood RNA sample. The authors' analysis ran thus. A median of around 96,000 TCRs per sample was observed, with a range of 23,224 to 690,600. The Decombinator software suite was used to annotate V, J and CDR3 in the TCR reads. For the PS versus PT1 abundance plots, all samples were subsampled to the same number of TCRs (28,000). Expanded TCRs were defined as absent before sensitization and observed at least eight times at the 2-week time point. The raw public reads went through TCRdb reprocessing: fastp at Q25, MiXCR clone calling, in-frame beta chains kept. Records with the same CDR3 protein are collapsed into one entry carrying the most frequent genes and DNA. None of the V and J calls come from the authors' own analysis; TCRdb made them. Present in this sample are tens of thousands of distinct CDR3 sequences, about 12% of which were seen just once. The ten largest clones capture roughly 3.6% of the sample.

This clonotype was detected many times. It lacks a known antigen. Base qualities are not recorded, but no much larger clone differs from it by a single base. Taken with the paper, the label for time point translates to: patch test 1, 2 weeks after DPC sensitization. Sample treatment or condition, as interpreted from the label and publication: therapeutic diphenylcyclopropenone sensitization with weekly scalp DPC. At each patch-test visit, blood was drawn before the patch test was applied. Patients were eligible if aged 18 to 70, diagnosed with alopecia and judged suitable for DPC therapy, and pregnant patients were excluded. Total RNA was extracted from unfractionated whole blood collected in Tempus Blood RNA tubes. The study at large found these results: Repeated subsampling changed both the strength of the expansion versus patch-test correlation and the threshold at which that correlation became significant. No change with DPC sensitization was found in the number of TCRs above 1 in 1000 frequency, and no evidence of global repertoire structure alterations was found. Alopecia, a presumed autoimmune disease, was present in all patients, so the immune response of the patients might differ from that of healthy individuals. Patch test score correlated positively with the number of PT1 expanded TCRs, reaching significance at thresholds 8, 16 and 32 but not at 4. Compared with pre-sensitization or healthy control sets, expanded TCRs formed significantly more large CDR3 similarity clusters, which is consistent with antigen-driven responses.

This receptor was obtained from a woman aged 55-70 years with alopecia areata. Some clones in this sample may be carry-over from other donors' samples. The rearrangement joined TRBV24-1 to TRBJ1-1; 9 central nucleotides agree with TRBD1. Sample: whole blood, taken in connection with sensitization to the hapten diphenylcyclopropenone (DPC). The CDR3 here reads CATSDLLSGTGILGTEAFF. The DNA is TGTGCCACCAGTGATTTGCTTTCCGGGACAGGGATTTTGGGGACTGAAGCTTTCTTT.